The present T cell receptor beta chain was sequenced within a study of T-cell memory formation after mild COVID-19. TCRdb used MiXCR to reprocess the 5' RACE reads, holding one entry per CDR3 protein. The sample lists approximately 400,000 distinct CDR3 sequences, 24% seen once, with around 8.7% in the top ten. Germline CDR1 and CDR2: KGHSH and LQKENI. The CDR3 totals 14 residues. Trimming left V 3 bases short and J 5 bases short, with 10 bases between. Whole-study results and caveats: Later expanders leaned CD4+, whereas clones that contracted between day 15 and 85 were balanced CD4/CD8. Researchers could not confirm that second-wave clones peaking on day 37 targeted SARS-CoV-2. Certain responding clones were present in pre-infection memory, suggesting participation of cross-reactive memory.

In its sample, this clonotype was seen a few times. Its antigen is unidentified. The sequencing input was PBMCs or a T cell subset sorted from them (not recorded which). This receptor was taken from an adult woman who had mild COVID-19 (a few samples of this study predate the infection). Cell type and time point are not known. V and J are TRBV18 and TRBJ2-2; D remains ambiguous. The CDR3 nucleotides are TGTGCCAGCTCACCCGCGGAAGGGACCGGGGAGCTGTTTTTT. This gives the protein CASSPAEGTGELFF.